Listed here is a single TCR beta chain. CDR3 length equals 16 residues. Trimming took 6 bases from V and 2 from J; bases not matched to a gene: 8. Germline values: CDR1 MNHEY, CDR2 SMNVEV (reference sequence). The method was immunoSEQ multiplex PCR; TCRdb's version includes in-frame clones alone and lacks a portion of them. The repertoire has about 55,000 clones, around 94% of them found once; the top ten carry roughly 2.5%. This record comes from a study of T cell changes during pregnancy in multiple sclerosis. The sequence derives from a female donor with multiple sclerosis, enrolled in a pregnancy study. The V and J genes are TRBV27 and TRBJ2-1, with TRBD2 matching 9 bases. The specimen was CD8+ T cells from peripheral blood mononuclear cells, collected after pregnancy. The CDR3: CASRSTTSGPYNEQFF. The CDR3 DNA reads TGTGCCAGCAGATCCACGACTAGCGGCCCCTACAATGAGCAGTTCTTC.